The 28 T cell receptor beta chains listed next were all sequenced from one sample in a study of blood T cell repertoires in COVID-19. The assay was immunoSEQ multiplex PCR, and TCRdb's table has in-frame clones only and misses some. The sample carries about 27,000 clones, 83% recorded once. Sequenced: peripheral blood. The receptors derive from a man between 65 and 85 years old with active COVID-19.

In this sample, this clone turned up a few times. V usage is TRBV6-6 and J usage is TRBJ1-2; a possible D gene is TRBD1 (6 bases). CDR3 length equals 12 residues. Germline V lookup: CDR1 MNHNY, CDR2 SVGAGI (reference sequence). V was pared by 4 bases and J by 3 bases, with 6 bases between. In nucleotides, the CDR3 is TGTGCCAGCAGTTCAGGGGACTATGGCTACACCTTC. Translation: CASSSGDYGYTF.

The CDR3 sequence is CASSQNRGDQPQHF. For the CDR3, the DNA is TGTGCCAGCAGCCAAAACAGGGGAGATCAGCCCCAGCATTTT. J is TRBJ1-5 and V is TRBV3-1 (or the pseudogene TRBV3-2); 7 bases are a match to TRBD1. The J segment lost 5 bases and the V segment lost 2 bases, leaving 3 bases of the junction unmatched. This CDR3 contains 14 residues. CDR1 is LGHDT and CDR2 is YNNKEL in the germline V gene (reference sequence).

This clone was seen a few times. CDR3 residues: CASSPLGGNTEAFF. The CDR3 bases are TGTGCCAGCAGCCCACTAGGGGGAAACACTGAAGCTTTCTTT. The V call is TRBV7-8, the J call TRBJ1-1; maybe TRBD1 (6 bases). CDR3 length: 14 residues. The V gene lost 5 bases and the J gene lost 2 bases, with 12 bases spanning the gap. CDR1 SGHVS and CDR2 FQNEAQ come from the germline V gene.

This clone has a handful of counts. V gene TRBV4-2 combines with J gene TRBJ2-1, with 11 nucleotides matching TRBD2. Trimming removed 0 bases from V and 4 bases from J; junction bases left unmatched: 14. The CDR3 totals 20 residues. Germline lookup yields CDR1 LGHNA and CDR2 YNFKEQ. CDR3 amino acids: CASSQEGSGGERSWYNEQFF. In DNA, the CDR3 is TGTGCCAGCAGCCAAGAAGGTAGCGGGGGGGAAAGATCGTGGTACAATGAGCAGTTCTTC.

This chain joins TRBV14 and TRBJ2-2; TRBD2 matches 8 bases. Germline V gives CDR1 SGHDN, CDR2 FVKESK. Losses at the gene ends were 5 bases for V and 6 bases for J; bases not matched to a gene: 11. The CDR3 spans 16 residues. CDR3 in amino acids: CASSVTSGREAGELFF. In DNA form, the CDR3 reads TGTGCCAGCAGCGTCACTAGCGGAAGGGAGGCCGGGGAGCTGTTTTTT.

This clone was observed a few times. The gene calls are TRBV2 and TRBJ2-7; D not resolved. V was cut by 5 bases and J by 6 bases, with 14 bases left in between. This CDR3 comprises 13 residues. CDR1 and CDR2 from the germline V gene are SNHLY and FYNNEI. The chain's CDR3 is CASSYFILTEQYF. The CDR3 DNA reads as TGTGCCAGCAGTTATTTCATCCTAACCGAGCAGTACTTC.

The chain uses TRBV2 and TRBJ2-3; the D gene is possibly TRBD2 (7 bases). The length of the CDR3 is 14 residues. V was pared by 10 bases and J by 2 bases, with 16 bases between. Germline assignment: CDR1 SNHLY and CDR2 FYNNEI. The CDR3 region has the DNA TGTGCCATTTCGCGGGGGCTATTCACAGATACGCAGTATTTT. This codes for CAISRGLFTDTQYF.

This rearrangement joins TRBV6-1 to TRBJ1-3; no reliable D call. Germline CDR1 and CDR2: MNHNS and SASEGT. This CDR3 comprises 15 residues. Trimming pared 3 bases from V and 3 bases from J, leaving 12 bases between. The CDR3 is CASSDPVLSGNTIYF. The CDR3, as DNA: TGTGCCAGCAGTGATCCGGTATTGAGTGGAAACACCATATATTTT.

The chain couples TRBV9 to TRBJ2-1, with TRBD1 matching over 7 bases. This CDR3 spans 17 amino acids. V lost 0 bases, J lost 12 bases, and 18 bases stayed unmatched. Germline V gene lookup returns CDR1 SGDLS and CDR2 YYNGEE. CDR3 sequence: CASSVGIVPGQVERQFF. The CDR3 nucleotides are TGTGCCAGCAGCGTAGGGATAGTGCCCGGACAGGTTGAAAGGCAGTTCTTC. The full variable domain, rest sourced from reference TRBV9 and TRBJ2-1, is DSGVTQTPKHLITATGQRVTLRCSPRSGDLSVYWYQQSLDQGLQFLIQYYNGEERAKGNILERFSAQQFPDLHSELNLSSLELGDSALYFCASSVGIVPGQVERQFFGPGTRLTVL.

This clone rates as medium-sized. The gene calls are TRBV11-2 and TRBJ1-2; D gene uncertain. The germline gives CDR1 SGHAT, CDR2 FQNNGV. This CDR3 region has 14 residues. V was trimmed by 1 base and J by 8 bases, leaving 14 bases between them. CDR3 region: CASSLVEGVRGYTF. CDR3 DNA sequence: TGTGCCAGCAGCTTAGTGGAGGGCGTTCGGGGCTACACCTTC.

The J gene is TRBJ2-7, the V gene TRBV9, with TRBD2 matching 11 bases. V lost 0 bases, J lost 3 bases, and 2 bases stayed unmatched. CDR3 length: 15 amino acids. Germline CDR1 is SGDLS and CDR2 is YYNGEE. The CDR3 spells CASSVGGLAGYEQYF. CDR3 bases: TGTGCCAGCAGCGTAGGTGGACTAGCGGGCTACGAGCAGTACTTC. The whole variable domain, remainder taken from reference TRBV9 and TRBJ2-7, is DSGVTQTPKHLITATGQRVTLRCSPRSGDLSVYWYQQSLDQGLQFLIQYYNGEERAKGNILERFSAQQFPDLHSELNLSSLELGDSALYFCASSVGGLAGYEQYFGPGTRLTVT.

The CDR3 loop reads CASSVGTGGFYEQFF. The CDR3 DNA follows: TGTGCCAGTAGTGTGGGGACAGGGGGCTTCTATGAGCAGTTCTTC. This chain uses TRBV19 with TRBJ2-1; 12 bases line up with TRBD1. CDR3 length equals 15 residues. The V gene's germline CDR1 is LNHDA and CDR2 SQIVND (reference sequence). The J segment lost 8 bases and the V segment lost 5 bases, leaving 7 bases of the junction unmatched.

This chain links TRBV14 with TRBJ1-4; no firm D call. The germline V gene has CDR1 SGHDN and CDR2 FVKESK. The V gene lost 4 bases and the J gene lost 8 bases, with 8 bases spanning the gap. The CDR3 runs 12 residues. The CDR3 loop is CASSRPGEKLFF. For the CDR3, the DNA is TGTGCCAGCAGCCGGCCGGGAGAAAAACTGTTTTTT.

The chain joins TRBV28 to TRBJ2-5, with TRBD1 matching 7 bases. Germline V gene lookup returns CDR1 MDHEN and CDR2 SYDVKM. With 6 bases clipped from V and 2 bases from J, the junction kept 6 bases outside the gene matches. The CDR3 extends over 14 amino acids. CDR3 protein: CASSAGGAQETQYF. CDR3 in DNA: TGTGCCAGCAGCGCAGGGGGTGCTCAAGAGACCCAGTACTTC. Based on the CDR3 plus reference TRBV28 and TRBJ2-5, the full variable domain is DVKVTQSSRYLVKRTGEKVFLECVQDMDHENMFWYRQDPGLGLRLIYFSYDVKMKEKGDIPEGYSVSREKKERFSLILESASTNQTSMYLCASSAGGAQETQYFGPGTRLLVL.

The V gene is TRBV28, the J gene TRBJ2-1, with TRBD2 matching over 11 bases. The CDR3 contains 16 residues. The V gene's germline CDR1 is MDHEN and CDR2 SYDVKM. V lost 2 bases, J lost 3 bases, and 3 bases stayed unmatched. The CDR3 DNA sequence: TGTGCCAGCAGTTTACCCGGACTAGCGGGCTACAATGAGCAGTTCTTC. It translates to CASSLPGLAGYNEQFF.

This chain uses TRBV28 with TRBJ2-7, with 9 positions matching TRBD1. Germline V gives CDR1 MDHEN, CDR2 SYDVKM. CDR3 size: 14 residues. V was clipped by 6 bases and J by 1 base; unmatched bases: 4. The CDR3 DNA reads TGTGCCAGCAGAAGGACAGGGGCGTCCTACGAGCAGTACTTC. This codes for CASRRTGASYEQYF.

The chain couples TRBV6-5 to TRBJ1-1, with TRBD1 matching 12 bases. Germline CDR1 and CDR2: MNHEY and SVGAGI. The CDR3 runs 13 residues. V dropped 4 bases and J dropped 10; count of bases not matched to a gene: 4. CDR3 loop: CASSSGQGATAFF. Written as DNA, the CDR3 is TGTGCCAGCAGTTCGGGACAGGGGGCGACAGCTTTCTTT.

The chain recombines TRBV5-1 with TRBJ1-1; D gene uncertain. The V end lost 1 base, the J end lost 11 bases, and 15 bases lay between the germline ends. Per germline, CDR1 SGHRS and CDR2 YFSETQ. CDR3 length: 13 residues. The CDR3 loop reads CASSLKIDTVAFF. CDR3 coding DNA: TGCGCCAGCAGCTTGAAGATCGACACAGTTGCTTTCTTT.

This chain connects TRBV20-1 to TRBJ2-5, with D hard to call. CDR1 is DFQATT, CDR2 SNEGSKA, per germline (reference sequence). Between the trimmed V and J ends, which lost 6 bases and 5 bases, there was a span of 10 bases. The CDR3 extends over 11 amino acids. CDR3 DNA: TGCAGTGCGGCCCTTATGGAGACCCAGTACTTC. It codes for CSAALMETQYF.

The chain employs TRBV6-5 and TRBJ1-1; TRBD1 matches 7 bases. Germline lookup yields CDR1 MNHEY and CDR2 SVGAGI. This CDR3 is 13 amino acids long. The V and J ends lost 8 bases and 2 bases, in that order; junction bases with no gene match: 5. CDR3 protein: CASSGQVNTEAFF. In DNA form, the CDR3 reads TGTGCCAGCTCTGGACAGGTAAACACTGAAGCTTTCTTT.

The chain links TRBV29-1 to TRBJ1-1, with 8 bases aligning to TRBD1. The V and J ends lost 8 bases and 4 bases, in that order; junction bases with no gene match: 9. The CDR3 runs to 13 residues. In germline, CDR1 is SQVTM, CDR2 ANQGSEA. The CDR3 protein is CSSRGQASTEAFF. CDR3 nucleotide sequence: TGCAGCTCGCGGGGACAGGCCTCCACTGAAGCTTTCTTT.

The chain joins TRBV29-1 to TRBJ2-1; a possible D gene is TRBD2 (5 bases). The CDR3 spans 12 residues. Germline V CDR1 and CDR2: SQVTM, ANQGSEA. V lost 6 bases, J lost 6 bases, and 12 bases lay in between. This chain's CDR3 is CSVMDFPNEQFF. In nucleotides, the CDR3 is TGCAGCGTCATGGACTTTCCCAATGAGCAGTTCTTC.

The CDR3 DNA follows: TGCGCCAGCAGGAAGCAGGGGGCTACAGACGAGCAGTACTTC. As protein: CASRKQGATDEQYF. This rearrangement joins TRBV5-1 to TRBJ2-7, with 8 bases lining up with TRBD1. Per the germline V gene, CDR1 is SGHRS and CDR2 is YFSETQ. The CDR3 runs 14 residues. J gave up 5 bases and V 5 bases, and 9 bases lay outside the gene matches.

The rearrangement links TRBV5-4 to TRBJ2-7; 9 bases agree with TRBD1. Germline V CDR1 and CDR2: SGHNT, YYREEE (reference sequence). Trimming at V came to 3 bases and at J to 6 bases, leaving 10 bases not matched to a gene. This CDR3 spans 15 amino acids. The CDR3 reads CASSSVDRGLLEQYF. In nucleotides, the CDR3 is TGTGCCAGCAGCTCAGTGGACAGGGGCCTTCTCGAGCAGTACTTC.

The gene calls are TRBV5-1 and TRBJ1-6, with 7 bases lining up with TRBD1. Trimming cost V 3 bases and J 8 bases; bases outside gene matches: 11. The CDR3 spans 16 residues. In germline, CDR1 is SGHRS, CDR2 YFSETQ. This chain's CDR3 is CASSSAPGQTYSPLHF. CDR3 bases: TGCGCCAGCAGCTCCGCGCCGGGACAGACTTATTCACCCCTCCACTTT.

The chain links TRBV3-1 (or the pseudogene TRBV3-2) to TRBJ2-5, with 13 bases fitting TRBD2. The V gene end was trimmed by 0 bases and the J gene end by 4 bases; junction bases not matched to a gene: 8. The V gene's germline CDR1 is LGHDT and CDR2 YNNKEL (reference sequence). This CDR3 region has 18 residues. The CDR3 reads CASSQDGGLAGPRETQYF. CDR3 bases: TGTGCCAGCAGCCAAGATGGGGGACTAGCGGGGCCTAGAGAGACCCAGTACTTC.

This rearrangement joins TRBV5-1 to TRBJ1-2, with TRBD1 matching over 10 bases. The junction had 14 bases not matched to a gene; V was cut back by 4 bases and J by 8 bases. CDR3 length: 16 residues. Germline V gene sequence: CDR1 SGHRS, CDR2 YFSETQ. This CDR3 reads CASSPRQGASLGGYTF. The CDR3 bases are TGCGCCAGCAGCCCGAGACAGGGGGCAAGCTTGGGCGGCTACACCTTC.

The CDR3 sequence is CASSPRGNTPITGELFF. Here the CDR3 DNA reads TGTGCCAGCTCACCAAGAGGGAACACCCCGATCACCGGGGAGCTGTTTTTT. The chain recombines TRBV18 with TRBJ2-2, with D possibly being TRBD2 (5 bases). CDR1 and CDR2 (germline): KGHSH, LQKENI. Trimming removed 2 bases at V and 4 bases at J, with 17 bases between. The CDR3 has 17 residues.